This T cell receptor beta chain derives from a study of blood T cell repertoires in COVID-19. Overall study context: In each case, the material was cDNA or gDNA derived from T cells, B-cell-depleted T cells, or PBMCs.

CDR1 and CDR2 from the germline V gene are DFQATT and SNEGSKA (reference sequence). V dropped 3 bases and J dropped 0; count of bases not matched to a gene: 4. The CDR3 covers 14 residues. The assay was immunoSEQ multiplex PCR, and TCRdb's table has in-frame clones only and misses some. In the table there are some 530,000 clones, roughly 85% of which are singletons. The chain combines TRBV20-1 with TRBJ2-7; 8 bases agree with TRBD2. Input material: peripheral blood. This receptor was taken from a human donor in a cohort sampled during active COVID-19. CDR3: CSASLLAGSYEQYF. The CDR3 bases are TGCAGTGCTAGTCTCCTAGCGGGCTCCTACGAGCAGTACTTC.